This passage covers 19 T cell receptor beta chains from one sample sequenced in a study of T cell repertoires in cytomegalovirus infection. TCRdb passed the reads through MiXCR, listing each CDR3 protein once. Of just over 450,000 distinct CDR3 sequences in the sample, 40% to 50% were seen once. These receptors are not linked to any known antigen. The sequencing used cultured PBMCs, collected from culture after CMV antigen stimulation. Every receptor here comes from a human donor in good health (CMV status not recorded). Some clones in this sample may be carry-over from other donors' samples.

The chain combines TRBV6-2 or TRBV6-3 with TRBJ2-4, with D possibly called TRBD1 or TRBD2 (5 bases each). Looked up from germline, CDR1 is MNHEY and CDR2 is SVGEGT. Trimming pared 5 bases from V and 4 bases from J, leaving 12 bases between. The CDR3 is made up of 14 amino acids. CDR3 sequence: CASSERGPKNIQYF. The CDR3 DNA reads TGTGCCAGCAGTGAACGGGGCCCGAAAAACATTCAGTACTTC.

The chain couples TRBV12-3 or TRBV12-4 to TRBJ1-1, with D unresolved. CDR3 length: 15 amino acids. With 3 bases removed from V and 0 bases from J, the gap between germline ends came to 11 bases. CDR3 sequence: CASSFARTLNTEAFF. CDR3 bases: TGTGCCAGCAGTTTCGCCCGAACCTTGAACACTGAAGCTTTCTTT.

The chain has TRBV10-3 and TRBJ1-2, with TRBD1 matching over 8 bases. There are 13 residues in the CDR3. The trim removed 2 bases at V and 8 bases at J, leaving 4 bases unmatched. Germline-derived CDR1 and CDR2 are ENHRY and SYGVKD. CDR3 DNA sequence: TGTGCCATCAGTGAGCAGGGGGCTTGGGGCTACACCTTC. It specifies CAISEQGAWGYTF.

This clonotype occurred a few times. This chain links TRBV6-6 with TRBJ1-1; 10 nucleotides match TRBD1. Trimming removed 5 bases from V and 1 base from J; junction bases left unmatched: 10. Germline CDR1 reads MNHNY; CDR2 reads SVGAGI (reference sequence). The CDR3 has 17 amino acids. The CDR3 spells CASSDWWTGGKNTEAFF. The CDR3 coding sequence is TGTGCCAGCAGTGATTGGTGGACAGGGGGAAAGAACACTGAAGCTTTCTTT.

The chain combines TRBV5-4 with TRBJ2-6; 10 bases are shared with TRBD1. The germline V gene has CDR1 SGHNT and CDR2 YYREEE (reference sequence). This CDR3 comprises 16 residues. V was clipped by 5 bases and J by 2 bases; unmatched bases: 4. In DNA, the CDR3 is TGTGCCAGCAGTCCCGGGACAGGGGCTGGGGCCAACGTCCTGACTTTC. This encodes CASSPGTGAGANVLTF.

The sample holds many counts of this clonotype. The J gene is TRBJ2-5, the V gene TRBV3-1; no firm D call. The CDR3 is 14 amino acids. V gave up 2 bases and J gave up 4 bases, with 11 bases separating them. CDR1 and CDR2 from the germline V gene are LGHDT and YNNKEL (reference sequence). The CDR3 sequence is CASSQQAYPETQYF. The CDR3 DNA sequence: TGTGCCAGCAGCCAACAGGCTTATCCAGAGACCCAGTACTTC.

This clonotype was detected a few times. This chain uses TRBV7-9 with TRBJ2-1; 16 bases are shared with TRBD2. The V segment lost 10 bases and the J segment 0 bases; nucleotides outside the gene matches: 9. Germline loops: CDR1 SEHNR, CDR2 FQNEAQ (reference sequence). The CDR3 consists of 18 residues. The CDR3, as DNA: TGTGCCACAATGGGGACTAGCGGGAGGGCGAGCTCCTACAATGAGCAGTTCTTC. The encoded protein is CATMGTSGRASSYNEQFF.

This clonotype was seen only a few times. The chain joins TRBV11-2 to TRBJ1-2; 7 bases are shared with TRBD1. Germline trimming cut 5 bases from V and 8 bases from J; bases unmatched to any gene: 8. Germline assignment: CDR1 SGHAT and CDR2 FQNNGV. There are 13 residues in the CDR3. In DNA form, the CDR3 reads TGTGCCAGCAGCCAGAGACAGGGACGAGGCTACACCTTC. It translates to CASSQRQGRGYTF.

This chain joins TRBV6-1 and TRBJ2-6; possibly TRBD1 for D (5 bases). Trimming pared 7 bases from V and 2 bases from J, leaving 18 bases between. The CDR3 runs to 17 residues. Per germline, CDR1 MNHNS and CDR2 SASEGT. The CDR3 nucleotides are TGTGCCAGCACTAGAGTGGCCCAGGGTCCTGGGGCCAACGTCCTGACTTTC. This gives the protein CASTRVAQGPGANVLTF.

J is TRBJ1-2 and V is TRBV28; 7 nucleotides align to TRBD1. This CDR3 region has 17 residues. Per the germline V gene, CDR1 is MDHEN and CDR2 is SYDVKM. Trimming at V came to 4 bases and at J to 3 bases, leaving 14 bases not matched to a gene. CDR3 residues: CASSSIRQGPPYYGYTF. The DNA of the CDR3 is TGTGCCAGCAGTTCCATACGACAGGGTCCTCCCTACTATGGCTACACCTTC.

This chain uses TRBV12-3 or TRBV12-4 with TRBJ2-7, with D perhaps matching TRBD2 (5 bases). The CDR3 length is 15 residues. V was trimmed by 2 bases and J by 6 bases, leaving 17 bases between them. The CDR3 DNA is TGTGCCAGCAGTTTAAGCGGAGTGGGGTTATTCGAGCAGTACTTC. The encoded protein is CASSLSGVGLFEQYF.

This clonotype turned up a few times. This chain joins TRBV6-6 and TRBJ2-5, with D uncertain. With 6 bases removed from V and 1 base from J, the gap between germline ends came to 15 bases. This CDR3 region has 15 residues. Germline CDR1 reads MNHNY; CDR2 reads SVGAGI (reference sequence). The CDR3 DNA reads as TGTGCCAGCAGACTCCAAATAACACCCCAAGAGACCCAGTACTTC. This sequence encodes CASRLQITPQETQYF.

This clonotype occurred a few times. The rearrangement uses TRBV7-2 and TRBJ1-2, with a possible D match to TRBD1 (5 bases). Germline V gene sequence: CDR1 SGHTA, CDR2 FQGNSA. The V and J ends lost 5 bases and 4 bases respectively, with 17 bases between them. The CDR3 totals 15 residues. The CDR3 region is CASSITVPGPYGYTF. CDR3 nucleotides: TGTGCCAGCAGCATCACTGTACCAGGGCCCTATGGCTACACCTTC. Full variable domain (rest looked up from reference TRBV7-2 and TRBJ1-2): GAGVSQSPSNKVTEKGKDVELRCDPISGHTALYWYRQSLGQGLEFLIYFQGNSAPDKSGLPSDRFSAERTGGSVSTLTIQRTQQEDSAVYLCASSITVPGPYGYTFGSGTRLTVV.

This clonotype was seen only a few times. In nucleotides, the CDR3 is TGTGCCAGCAGCTCAGGGGAAGATACGCAGTATTTT. This encodes CASSSGEDTQYF. The chain combines TRBV11-3 with TRBJ2-3; perhaps TRBD1 as D (6 bases). The V and J ends lost 4 bases and 5 bases respectively, with 7 bases between them. Germline CDR1 reads SGHNT; CDR2 reads YENEEA. The CDR3 runs 12 residues.

The chain has TRBV7-2 and TRBJ2-7; possibly TRBD1 for D (6 bases). The CDR3 runs 15 residues. Deletions cut 5 bases from V and 2 bases from J, with 16 bases between. The germline gives CDR1 SGHTA, CDR2 FQGNSA. The CDR3 region has the DNA TGTGCCAGCAGCGCACTGACAGGTCGACCCTACGAGCAGTACTTC. Translation gives CASSALTGRPYEQYF. Looking up the rest from reference TRBV7-2 and TRBJ2-7 gives the full variable domain: GAGVSQSPSNKVTEKGKDVELRCDPISGHTALYWYRQSLGQGLEFLIYFQGNSAPDKSGLPSDRFSAERTGGSVSTLTIQRTQQEDSAVYLCASSALTGRPYEQYFGPGTRLTVT.

This clonotype occurred once. V gene TRBV20-1 combines with J gene TRBJ1-1; D not certain. CDR3 length: 16 residues. Germline lookup yields CDR1 DFQATT and CDR2 SNEGSKA (reference sequence). Trimming pared 0 bases from V and 0 bases from J, leaving 14 bases between. The CDR3 coding sequence is TGCAGTGCTAGAGACAGAACTAAAGGGATGAACACTGAAGCTTTCTTT. This translates into CSARDRTKGMNTEAFF.

The chain combines TRBV12-3 or TRBV12-4 with TRBJ1-2; no clear D gene. This CDR3 is built from 14 residues. The V end lost 3 bases, the J end lost 8 bases, and 16 bases lay between the germline ends. CDR3: CASSFSVTARGYTF. The CDR3 DNA is TGTGCCAGCAGTTTCTCGGTAACAGCAAGGGGCTACACCTTC.

The CDR3 loop is CAISPRLDNEQFF. The CDR3 DNA reads TGTGCCATCAGTCCGAGACTAGACAATGAGCAGTTCTTC. The chain employs TRBV10-3 and TRBJ2-1; weak D call: TRBD2 (6 bases). Germline-derived CDR1 and CDR2 are ENHRY and SYGVKD. The V and J ends lost 5 bases and 5 bases respectively, with 10 bases between them. This CDR3 has 13 amino acids.

The chain is built from TRBV6-6 and TRBJ2-3; 12 bases match TRBD2. J lost 6 bases, V lost 5 bases, and 6 bases had no gene match. The germline CDR1 and CDR2 sequences are MNHNY and SVGAGI (reference sequence). This CDR3 is built from 15 residues. CDR3 sequence (DNA): TGTGCCAGCAGTCGCGCTAGCGGGGGGGCCGATACGCAGTATTTT. It encodes CASSRASGGADTQYF.